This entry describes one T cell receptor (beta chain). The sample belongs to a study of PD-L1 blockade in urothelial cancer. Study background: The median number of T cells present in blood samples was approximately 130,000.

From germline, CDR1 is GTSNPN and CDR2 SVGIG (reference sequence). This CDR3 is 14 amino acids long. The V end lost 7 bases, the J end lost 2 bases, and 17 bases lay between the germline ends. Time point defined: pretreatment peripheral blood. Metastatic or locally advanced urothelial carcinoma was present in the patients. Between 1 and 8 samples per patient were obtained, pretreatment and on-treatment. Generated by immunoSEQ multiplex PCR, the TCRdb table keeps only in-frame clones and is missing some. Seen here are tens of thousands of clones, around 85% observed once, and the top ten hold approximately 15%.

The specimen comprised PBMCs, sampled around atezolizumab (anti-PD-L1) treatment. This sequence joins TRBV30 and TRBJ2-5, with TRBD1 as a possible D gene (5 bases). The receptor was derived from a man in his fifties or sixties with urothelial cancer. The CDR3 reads CALGDSPLQETQYF. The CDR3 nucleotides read TGTGCCTTAGGGGATAGCCCACTTCAAGAGACCCAGTACTTC.